This is a list of T cell receptor beta chains from one sample in a study of shared clonotypes between healthy human individuals. Sequencing used immunoSEQ multiplex PCR; TCRdb keeps in-frame clones, though not all of them. The sample has fewer than 3 million clones; 85% to 95% are singletons. Sequenced material: naive CD4+ T cells from PBMCs. The receptors stem from a young man in good health. Some clones in this sample may be carry-over from other donors' samples. Each CDR3 is given with its conserved first and last residue. Each record gives: clone size, J gene, V gene, D gene, CDR3 DNA, CDR3 protein. D genes are given only for firm matches. Size tells how often a clone was seen (once, few, many) or the class of an expanded clone, and some rows leave it out.

clone size: -; J gene: TRBJ2-5; V gene: TRBV5-1; D gene: -; CDR3 DNA: TGCGCCAGCAGCTTGAGAGAAGAGACCCAGTACTTC; CDR3 protein: CASSLREETQYF
clone size: -; J gene: TRBJ2-7; V gene: TRBV18; D gene: -; CDR3 DNA: TGTGCCAGCTCACCAACCAGTTCCTACGAGCAGTACTTC; CDR3 protein: CASSPTSSYEQYF
clone size: -; J gene: TRBJ2-7; V gene: TRBV9; D gene: TRBD1; CDR3 DNA: TGTGCCAGCAGCGCATCTCCGGGACAGGGAGCTTACGAGCAGTACTTC; CDR3 protein: CASSASPGQGAYEQYF
clone size: -; J gene: TRBJ1-2; V gene: TRBV9; D gene: TRBD1; CDR3 DNA: TGTGCCAGCAGCGCGCCGGGACAGGCTTACTATGGCTACACCTTC; CDR3 protein: CASSAPGQAYYGYTF
clone size: -; J gene: TRBJ2-7; V gene: TRBV28; D gene: TRBD2; CDR3 DNA: TGTGCCAGCACTAGCGGGAGGCGGTACGAGCAGTACTTC; CDR3 protein: CASTSGRRYEQYF
clone size: -; J gene: TRBJ2-3; V gene: TRBV29-1; D gene: TRBD2; CDR3 DNA: TGCAGCGTTGGGGGAGCGGGAGGATATACGCAGTATTTT; CDR3 protein: CSVGGAGGYTQYF
clone size: -; J gene: TRBJ2-3; V gene: TRBV5-1; D gene: TRBD2; CDR3 DNA: TGCGCCAGCAGCTTCTTTGGGCGGGAGGCGCAGTATTTT; CDR3 protein: CASSFFGREAQYF
clone size: -; J gene: TRBJ2-3; V gene: TRBV7-2; D gene: -; CDR3 DNA: TGTGCCAGCAGCTTAAATTTGGGGACAGATACGCAGTATTTT; CDR3 protein: CASSLNLGTDTQYF
clone size: -; J gene: TRBJ2-1; V gene: TRBV15; D gene: -; CDR3 DNA: TGTGCCACCAGCAGACGCGGACTGGACAATGAGCAGTTCTTC; CDR3 protein: CATSRRGLDNEQFF
clone size: -; J gene: TRBJ1-5; V gene: TRBV19; D gene: TRBD1; CDR3 DNA: TGTGCCAGGGGGGGACAGATCAATCAGCCCCAGCATTTT; CDR3 protein: CARGGQINQPQHF
clone size: -; J gene: TRBJ1-5; V gene: TRBV19; D gene: TRBD1; CDR3 DNA: TGTGCCAGTAGTACCTTTGGGACAGGCAGCAATCAGCCCCAGCATTTT; CDR3 protein: CASSTFGTGSNQPQHF
clone size: -; J gene: TRBJ1-1; V gene: TRBV28; D gene: -; CDR3 DNA: TGTGCCAGCAGTTTTGTGAACACTGAAGCTTTCTTT; CDR3 protein: CASSFVNTEAFF
clone size: once; J gene: TRBJ2-2; V gene: TRBV10-1; D gene: -; CDR3 DNA: TGCGCCAGCAGTTCCGATCCCTTGTCCGGGGAGCTGTTTTTT; CDR3 protein: CASSSDPLSGELFF
clone size: -; J gene: TRBJ1-1; V gene: TRBV4-3; D gene: -; CDR3 DNA: TGCGCCAGCAGCCAAGAGATCGGCACTGAAGCTTTCTTT; CDR3 protein: CASSQEIGTEAFF
clone size: -; J gene: TRBJ2-2; V gene: TRBV7-9; D gene: TRBD1; CDR3 DNA: TGTCTGGACGGGGTAGGGGGCGTCACCGGGGAGCTGTTTTTT; CDR3 protein: CLDGVGGVTGELFF
clone size: -; J gene: TRBJ2-3; V gene: TRBV18; D gene: -; CDR3 DNA: TGTGCCAGCTCACCACGGTCTAGCGGCACAGATACGCAGTATTTT; CDR3 protein: CASSPRSSGTDTQYF
clone size: once; J gene: TRBJ2-3; V gene: TRBV20-1; D gene: -; CDR3 DNA: TGCAGTGCTAGCCGGGGAGATACGCAGTATTTT; CDR3 protein: CSASRGDTQYF
clone size: -; J gene: TRBJ2-5; V gene: TRBV15; D gene: -; CDR3 DNA: TGTGCCACCAACAAGGGGGGACAAGAGACCCAGTACTTC; CDR3 protein: CATNKGGQETQYF
clone size: -; J gene: TRBJ2-3; V gene: TRBV6-6; D gene: TRBD1; CDR3 DNA: TGTGCCAGCAGTATTATACAGGGGGGCACGCAGTATTTT; CDR3 protein: CASSIIQGGTQYF
clone size: -; J gene: TRBJ2-2; V gene: TRBV7-2; D gene: -; CDR3 DNA: TGTGCCAGCAGCTTTCAGGGTGCCTCAAACACCGGGGAGCTGTTTTTT; CDR3 protein: CASSFQGASNTGELFF